This T cell receptor beta chain is from a study of blood T cell repertoires in COVID-19. The germline V gene encodes CDR1 SGHRS and CDR2 YFSETQ. CDR3 length: 17 residues. Deletions cut 4 bases from V and 2 bases from J, with 22 bases between. TCRdb keeps only in-frame clones here, not all; method: immunoSEQ multiplex PCR. Among nearly 95,000 clones, approximately 79% were seen once, and the ten largest hold less than 5%. The source of this sequence is a man aged 65 to 85 with COVID-19, enrolled during active disease. The sample was peripheral blood. The rearrangement joins TRBV5-1 to TRBJ2-7; no clear D. This CDR3 is CASSPNLMGRKAYEQYF. The CDR3, as DNA: TGCGCCAGCAGCCCTAATTTGATGGGCCGGAAAGCCTACGAGCAGTACTTC.